These 2 T cell receptor beta chains share one sample of origin, sequenced in a study of T cells after yellow fever vaccination. A single record per CDR3 protein comes from TCRdb applying MiXCR to the 5' RACE reads. The data show approximately 510,000 distinct CDR3 sequences, around a fifth seen once. The input for sequencing was PBMCs, taken roughly 20 days after the first yellow fever vaccination. Receptors originate from a man younger than 35 who received the YFV17D yellow fever vaccine.

This clonotype was found a few times. This chain links TRBV7-2 with TRBJ2-2; 11 bases are shared with TRBD2. The CDR3 runs to 15 residues. The germline CDR1 and CDR2 sequences are SGHTA and FQGNSA. J lost 6 bases, V lost 5 bases, and 5 bases had no gene match. The CDR3 DNA follows: TGTGCCAGCAGCCCGGGACTAGCGGTCCCCGGGGAGCTGTTTTTT. Protein: CASSPGLAVPGELFF. Filled out from reference TRBV7-2 and TRBJ2-2, the complete variable domain reads GAGVSQSPSNKVTEKGKDVELRCDPISGHTALYWYRQSLGQGLEFLIYFQGNSAPDKSGLPSDRFSAERTGGSVSTLTIQRTQQEDSAVYLCASSPGLAVPGELFFGEGSRLTVL.

This clonotype showed up just a few times. The chain joins TRBV12-3 or TRBV12-4 to TRBJ2-5; D gene unclear. The CDR3 contains 13 residues. Deletions cut 3 bases from V and 4 bases from J, with 9 bases between. CDR3 coding DNA: TGTGCCAGCAGTTTGTCTAGTGTAGAGACCCAGTACTTC. As protein: CASSLSSVETQYF.